The text below deals with one T cell receptor (beta chain). Patients at the Seattle site were enrolled during active infection and followed longitudinally. The sample comes from a study of blood T cell repertoires in COVID-19. Study-level information: The samples span acute and convalescent COVID-19 from the United States, Italy and Spain. Sources were T cells, B-cell-depleted T cells, or PBMCs; the material itself was cDNA or gDNA.

How the authors handled the data: The authors estimated nucleated cell counts from reference gene primer amplification. The assay was immunoSEQ multiplex PCR, and TCRdb's table has in-frame clones only and misses some. That table gives V, J and clone size, and the DNA gave D and trimming. The sample includes over 150,000 clones, around four fifths of them seen just once. Source material: peripheral blood. This sequence originates from a woman older than 75 with COVID-19, enrolled during active disease.

The CDR3 region has the DNA TGTGCCAGCAGCTTAGGCGGGAGGCGGGGAGAGACCCAGTACTTC. It encodes CASSLGGRRGETQYF. The chain has TRBV7-3 and TRBJ2-5; the match to TRBD2 covers 8 bases. Germline assignment: CDR1 SGHTA and CDR2 FQGTGA. This CDR3 has 15 amino acids. Trimming cost V 2 bases and J 4 bases; bases outside gene matches: 6.